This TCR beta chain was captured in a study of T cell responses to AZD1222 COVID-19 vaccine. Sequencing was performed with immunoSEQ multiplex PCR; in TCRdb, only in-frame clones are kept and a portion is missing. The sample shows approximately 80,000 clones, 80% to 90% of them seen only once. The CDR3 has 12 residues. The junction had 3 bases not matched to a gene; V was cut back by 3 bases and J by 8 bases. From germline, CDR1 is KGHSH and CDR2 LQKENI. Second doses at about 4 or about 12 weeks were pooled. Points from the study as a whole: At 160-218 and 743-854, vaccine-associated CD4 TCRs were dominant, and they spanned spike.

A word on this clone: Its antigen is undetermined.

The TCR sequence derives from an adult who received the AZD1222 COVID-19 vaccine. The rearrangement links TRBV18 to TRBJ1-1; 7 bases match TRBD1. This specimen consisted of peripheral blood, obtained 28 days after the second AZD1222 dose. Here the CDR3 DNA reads TGTGCCAGCTCACCGGGACAGCAAGAAGCTTTCTTT. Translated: CASSPGQQEAFF.